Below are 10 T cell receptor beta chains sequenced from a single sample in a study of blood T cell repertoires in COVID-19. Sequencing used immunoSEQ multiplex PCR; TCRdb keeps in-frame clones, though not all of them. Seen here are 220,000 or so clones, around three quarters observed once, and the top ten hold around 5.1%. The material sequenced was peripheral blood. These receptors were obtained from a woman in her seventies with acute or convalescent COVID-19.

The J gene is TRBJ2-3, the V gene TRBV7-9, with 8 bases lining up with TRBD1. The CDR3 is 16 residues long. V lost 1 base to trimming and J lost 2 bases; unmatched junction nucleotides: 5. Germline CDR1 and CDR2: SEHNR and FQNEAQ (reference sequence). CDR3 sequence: CASSLDDRGNTDTQYF. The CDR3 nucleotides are TGTGCCAGCAGCTTAGACGACAGGGGAAACACAGATACGCAGTATTTT.

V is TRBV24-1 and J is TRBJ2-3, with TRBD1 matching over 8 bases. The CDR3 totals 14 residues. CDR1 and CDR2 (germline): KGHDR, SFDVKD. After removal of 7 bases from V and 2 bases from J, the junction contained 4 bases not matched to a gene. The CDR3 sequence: CATSRQGNTDTQYF. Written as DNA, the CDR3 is TGTGCCACCAGCAGACAGGGGAACACAGATACGCAGTATTTT.

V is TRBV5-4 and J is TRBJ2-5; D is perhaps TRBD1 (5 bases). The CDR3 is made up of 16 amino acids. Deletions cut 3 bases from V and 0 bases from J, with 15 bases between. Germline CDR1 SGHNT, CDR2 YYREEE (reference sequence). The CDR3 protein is CASSSKLGLYQETQYF. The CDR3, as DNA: TGTGCCAGCAGCTCCAAGTTGGGGCTGTACCAAGAGACCCAGTACTTC.

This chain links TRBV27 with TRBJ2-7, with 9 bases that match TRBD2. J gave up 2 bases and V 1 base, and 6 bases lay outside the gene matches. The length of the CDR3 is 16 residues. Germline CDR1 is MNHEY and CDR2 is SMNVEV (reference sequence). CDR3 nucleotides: TGTGCCAGCAGTTTATTTGGACTAGCGCAAACCTACGAGCAGTACTTC. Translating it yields CASSLFGLAQTYEQYF.

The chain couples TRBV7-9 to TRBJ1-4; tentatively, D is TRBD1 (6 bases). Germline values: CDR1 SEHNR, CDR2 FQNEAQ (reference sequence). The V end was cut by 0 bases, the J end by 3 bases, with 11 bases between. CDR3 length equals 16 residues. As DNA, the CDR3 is TGTGCCAGCAGCTTAGCAGGCAGGGGCGCTAATGAAAAACTGTTTTTT. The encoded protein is CASSLAGRGANEKLFF.

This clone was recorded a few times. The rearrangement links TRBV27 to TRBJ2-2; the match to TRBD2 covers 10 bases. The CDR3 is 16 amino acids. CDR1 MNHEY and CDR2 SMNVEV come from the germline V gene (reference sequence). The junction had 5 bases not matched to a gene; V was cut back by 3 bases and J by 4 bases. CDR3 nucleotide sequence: TGTGCCAGCAGTTTGAGCGGGAGGGGGAGCACCGGGGAGCTGTTTTTT. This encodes CASSLSGRGSTGELFF.

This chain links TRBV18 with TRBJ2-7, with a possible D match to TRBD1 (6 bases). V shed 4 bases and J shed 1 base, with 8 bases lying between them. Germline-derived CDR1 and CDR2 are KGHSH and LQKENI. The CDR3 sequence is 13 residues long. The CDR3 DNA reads TGTGCCAGCTCACGGACAGATTCCTACGAGCAGTACTTC. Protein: CASSRTDSYEQYF. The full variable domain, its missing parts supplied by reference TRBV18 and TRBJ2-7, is NAGVMQNPRHLVRRRGQEARLRCSPMKGHSHVYWYRQLPEEGLKFMVYLQKENIIDESGMPKERFSAEFPKEGPSILRIQQVVRGDSAAYFCASSRTDSYEQYFGPGTRLTVT.

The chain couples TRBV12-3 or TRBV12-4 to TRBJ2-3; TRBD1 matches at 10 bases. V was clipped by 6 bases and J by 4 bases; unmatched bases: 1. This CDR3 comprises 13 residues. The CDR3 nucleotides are TGTGCCAGCAGGACAGGGGGCGCAGATACGCAGTATTTT. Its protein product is CASRTGGADTQYF.

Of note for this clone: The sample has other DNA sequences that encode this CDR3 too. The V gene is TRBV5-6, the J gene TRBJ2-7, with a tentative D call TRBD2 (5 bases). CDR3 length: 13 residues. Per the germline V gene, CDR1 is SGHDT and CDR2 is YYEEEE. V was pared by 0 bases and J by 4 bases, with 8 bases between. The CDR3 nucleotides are TGTGCCAGCAGCTTGGCGGGGATATACGAGCAGTACTTC. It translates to CASSLAGIYEQYF.

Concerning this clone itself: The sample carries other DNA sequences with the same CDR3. This CDR3 reads CASSQGGTDTQYF. As DNA, the CDR3 is TGTGCCAGCAGCCAGGGGGGGACAGATACGCAGTATTTT. The chain employs TRBV3-1 (or the pseudogene TRBV3-2) and TRBJ2-3; 7 positions agree with TRBD2. The CDR3 runs to 13 residues. In germline, CDR1 is LGHDT, CDR2 YNNKEL (reference sequence). The J segment lost 3 bases and the V segment lost 3 bases, leaving 0 bases of the junction unmatched.